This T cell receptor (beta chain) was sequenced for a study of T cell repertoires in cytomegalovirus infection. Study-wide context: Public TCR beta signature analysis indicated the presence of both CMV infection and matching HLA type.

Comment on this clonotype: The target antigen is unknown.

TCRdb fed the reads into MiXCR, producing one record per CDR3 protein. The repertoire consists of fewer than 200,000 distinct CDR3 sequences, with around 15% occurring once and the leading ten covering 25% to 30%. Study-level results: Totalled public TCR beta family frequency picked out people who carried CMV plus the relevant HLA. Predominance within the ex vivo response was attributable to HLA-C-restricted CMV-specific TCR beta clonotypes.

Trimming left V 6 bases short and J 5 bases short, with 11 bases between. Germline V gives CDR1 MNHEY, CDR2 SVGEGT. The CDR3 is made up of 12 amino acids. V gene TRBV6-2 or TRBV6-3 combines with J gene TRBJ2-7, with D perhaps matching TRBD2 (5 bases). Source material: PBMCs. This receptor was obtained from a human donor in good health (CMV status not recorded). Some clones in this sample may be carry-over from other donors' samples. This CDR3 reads CASSLGLDEQYF. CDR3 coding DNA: TGTGCCAGCAGCCTCGGACTGGACGAGCAGTACTTC.